This TCR beta chain was sequenced in a study of blood T cell repertoires in COVID-19 (dated by TCRdb to 2020 to 2022). About the full investigation: Collaborator samples came from the United States, Italy and Spain and covered acute and convalescent phases of COVID-19. The repertoires were released in a freely available public database meant as a resource for research on the immune response to SARS-CoV-2. The samples were drawn from the first 160 participants of the ongoing ImmuneRACE study and from 1,254 subjects provided by 6 global collaborators. The prospective study material was composed of cDNA or gDNA derived from T cells, B-cell-depleted T cells, or PBMCs. Where HLA class I and class II types were available, the types were taken from metadata supplied by the sample provider, not from assay-based typing. The dataset comprised deeply sampled blood TCRbeta repertoires from subjects exposed to, actively infected with, or recovered from COVID-19. Sample metadata almost always included a de-identified subject ID, COVID-19 status, age in years and sex. Results the study describes overall, beyond this receptor: Clinical and demographic metadata were provided uncurated, with the amount varying by source and participant.

TCRbeta CDR3 regions were amplified from genomic DNA by means of the immunoSEQ Assay, a bias-controlled multiplex PCR. On the study's bioinformatics: The number of nucleated cells in each sample was estimated from the amplification of reference gene primers within the assay. Sequence reads were collapsed and filtered to measure the absolute abundance of every unique TCRbeta CDR3 rearrangement. Productive Simpson clonality was computed per sample as the square root of Simpson's diversity index over productive rearrangements. In TCRdb, the immuneACCESS table is reduced to in-frame sequences with V and J assigned. These tables do not hold every clone; where another copy was compared, an unresolved V gene accounts for under half, and the others remain unexplained. V and J calls and clone size come straight from that table; D and trimming were deduced from the DNA. In this sample the table shows tens of thousands of clones, roughly 80% of which occur a single time. The top ten hold roughly 25% of the sample.

In regard to this clone: The antigen it recognizes is unknown. No qualities accompany the bases; no much larger clone lies one base away.

The collaborating institutions used their own protocols to collect whole blood in K2EDTA tubes. For TCRbeta analysis, collaborator samples were shipped as frozen whole blood, as isolated PBMCs, or as DNA extracted from either sample type. The sequenced sample consisted of peripheral blood. The receptor was isolated from an elderly man with active or convalescent COVID-19.

The nucleotide sequence reads as follows: TGTGCCAGCAGCCTACAGGGATTTCAGCCCCAGCATTTT. Translated, this gives CASSLQGFQPQHF. This chain is built from TRBV12-3 or TRBV12-4 and TRBJ1-5; the D region possibly corresponds to TRBD1 (6 bases align). The CDR3 measures 13 amino acids from cysteine to phenylalanine. Of the read, only the CDR3 DNA is kept; its 39 bases are in frame from base 1. V sheds 6 bases and J sheds 6 bases, leaving 12 bases between their ends.